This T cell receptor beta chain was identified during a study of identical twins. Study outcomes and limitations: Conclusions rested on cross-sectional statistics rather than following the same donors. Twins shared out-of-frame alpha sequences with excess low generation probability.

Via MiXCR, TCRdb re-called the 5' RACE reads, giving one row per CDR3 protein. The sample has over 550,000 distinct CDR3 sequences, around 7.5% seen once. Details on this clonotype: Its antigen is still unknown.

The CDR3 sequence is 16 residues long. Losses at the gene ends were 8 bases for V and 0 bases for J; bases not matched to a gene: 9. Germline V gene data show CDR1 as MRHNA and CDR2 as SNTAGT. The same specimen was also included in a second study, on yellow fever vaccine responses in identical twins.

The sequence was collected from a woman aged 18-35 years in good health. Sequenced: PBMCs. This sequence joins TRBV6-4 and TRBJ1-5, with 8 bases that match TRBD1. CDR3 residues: CASGQGVPNSNQPQHF. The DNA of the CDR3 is TGTGCCAGCGGACAGGGTGTGCCAAATAGCAATCAGCCCCAGCATTTT.